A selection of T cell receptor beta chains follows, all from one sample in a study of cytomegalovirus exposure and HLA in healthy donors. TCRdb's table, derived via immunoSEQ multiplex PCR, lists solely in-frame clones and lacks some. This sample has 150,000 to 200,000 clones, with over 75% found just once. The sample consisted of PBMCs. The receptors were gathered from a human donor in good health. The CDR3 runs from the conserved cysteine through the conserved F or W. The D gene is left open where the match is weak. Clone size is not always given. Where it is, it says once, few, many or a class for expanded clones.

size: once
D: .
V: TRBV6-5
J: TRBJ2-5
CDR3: CASSPPGAQETQYF
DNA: TGTGCCAGCAGCCCCCCAGGGGCGCAAGAGACCCAGTACTTC

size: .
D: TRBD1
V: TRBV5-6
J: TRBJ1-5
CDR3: CASSRDRDQPQHF
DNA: TGTGCCAGCAGCCGGGACAGGGATCAGCCCCAGCATTTT

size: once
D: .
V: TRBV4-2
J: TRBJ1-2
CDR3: CASSQEEGFSNYGYTF
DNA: TGTGCCAGCAGCCAAGAGGAGGGATTTTCTAACTATGGCTACACCTTC

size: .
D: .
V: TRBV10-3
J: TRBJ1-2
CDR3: CAISESGRAEHGYTF
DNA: TGTGCCATCAGTGAGTCTGGGCGGGCGGAGCATGGCTACACCTTC

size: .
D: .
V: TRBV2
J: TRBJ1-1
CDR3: CASRSDSNTEAFF
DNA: TGTGCCAGCAGATCTGACAGTAACACTGAAGCTTTCTTT

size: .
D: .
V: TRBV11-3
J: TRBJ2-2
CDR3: CASRSPVGVGTGELFF
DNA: TGTGCCAGCAGATCCCCGGTCGGGGTAGGCACCGGGGAGCTGTTTTTT

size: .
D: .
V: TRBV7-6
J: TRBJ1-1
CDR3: CASSPSLEAVTEAFF
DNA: TGTGCCAGCAGCCCCTCCCTCGAGGCGGTCACTGAAGCTTTCTTT

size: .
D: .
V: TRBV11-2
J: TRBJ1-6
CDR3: CASSLAGGNSPLHF
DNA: TGTGCCAGCAGCTTAGCCGGGGGGAATTCACCCCTCCACTTT

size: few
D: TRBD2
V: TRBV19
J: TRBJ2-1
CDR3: CASSNGGDYNEQFF
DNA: TGTGCCAGTAGTAACGGGGGGGATTACAATGAGCAGTTCTTC

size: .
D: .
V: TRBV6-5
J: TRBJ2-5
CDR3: CASSAGLTETQYF
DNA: TGTGCCAGCAGTGCCGGACTAACGGAGACCCAGTACTTC

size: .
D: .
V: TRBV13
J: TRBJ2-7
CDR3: CASSSADQGSEQYF
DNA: TGTGCCAGCAGCTCGGCAGACCAGGGTAGCGAGCAGTACTTC

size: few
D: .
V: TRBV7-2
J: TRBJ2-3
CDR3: CASSFGGPTDTQYF
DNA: TGTGCCAGCAGCTTCGGGGGGCCCACAGATACGCAGTATTTT

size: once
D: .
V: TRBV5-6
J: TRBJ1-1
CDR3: CASSFSGGTEAFF
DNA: TGTGCCAGCAGCTTTTCGGGGGGCACTGAAGCTTTCTTT

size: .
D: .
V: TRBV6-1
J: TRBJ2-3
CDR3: CASSEVGALTDTQYF
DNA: TGTGCCAGCAGTGAGGTGGGGGCCCTCACAGATACGCAGTATTTT

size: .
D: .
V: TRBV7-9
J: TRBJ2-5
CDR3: CASSSGMAQYF
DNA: TGTGCCAGCAGCTCCGGGATGGCCCAGTACTTC

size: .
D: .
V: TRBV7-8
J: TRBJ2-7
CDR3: CASSLAPGVYEQYF
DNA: TGTGCCAGCAGCTTAGCGCCGGGGGTCTACGAGCAGTACTTC

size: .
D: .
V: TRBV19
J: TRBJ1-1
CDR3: CASSPMGGLGTEAFF
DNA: TGTGCCAGTAGCCCAATGGGGGGGCTTGGCACTGAAGCTTTCTTT

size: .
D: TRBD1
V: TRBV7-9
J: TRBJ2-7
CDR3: CASRPRPGQGYEQYF
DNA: TGTGCCAGCAGGCCACGTCCGGGACAGGGGTACGAGCAGTACTTC

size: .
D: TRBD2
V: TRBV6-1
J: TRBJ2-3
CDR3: CASTRGVGTDTQYF
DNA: TGTGCCAGCACCCGGGGGGTCGGCACAGATACGCAGTATTTT

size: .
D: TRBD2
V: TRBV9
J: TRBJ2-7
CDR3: CASSPRLAVSSYEQYF
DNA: TGTGCCAGCAGCCCCCGACTAGCGGTGTCCTCCTACGAGCAGTACTTC

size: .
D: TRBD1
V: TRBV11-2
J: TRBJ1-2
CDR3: CASSLGGQGANYGYTF
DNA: TGTGCCAGCAGCTTAGGTGGCCAGGGGGCTAACTATGGCTACACCTTC

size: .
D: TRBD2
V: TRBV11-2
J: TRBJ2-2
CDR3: CASSPGTSRTGELFF
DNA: TGTGCCAGCAGCCCGGGGACTAGCAGGACCGGGGAGCTGTTTTTT

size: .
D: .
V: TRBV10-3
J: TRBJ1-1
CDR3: CAISDDPGNSEAFF
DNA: TGTGCCATCAGTGATGATCCGGGAAATTCTGAAGCTTTCTTT

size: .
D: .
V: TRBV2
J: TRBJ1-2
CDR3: CASNQDSKYGYTF
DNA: TGTGCCAGCAACCAGGACAGTAAATATGGCTACACCTTC

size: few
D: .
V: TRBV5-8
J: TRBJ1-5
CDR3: CASDLPGEAGGNQPQHF
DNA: TGTGCCAGCGACTTACCAGGGGAAGCTGGGGGCAATCAGCCCCAGCATTTT

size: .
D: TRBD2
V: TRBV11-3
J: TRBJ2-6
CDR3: CASSSWEGTARGANVLTF
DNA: TGTGCCAGCAGCTCATGGGAGGGAACCGCTCGGGGGGCCAACGTCCTGACTTTC

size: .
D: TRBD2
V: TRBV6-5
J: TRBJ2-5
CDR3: CASSQTSGGQETQYF
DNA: TGTGCCAGCAGTCAGACTAGCGGGGGGCAAGAGACCCAGTACTTC

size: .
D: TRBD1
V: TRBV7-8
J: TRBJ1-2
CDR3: CASSLRGQGGYGYTF
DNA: TGTGCCAGCAGCTTGAGGGGACAGGGCGGCTATGGCTACACCTTC

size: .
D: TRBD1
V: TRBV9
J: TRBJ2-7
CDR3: CASSPSPGTGEFYEQYF
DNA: TGTGCCAGCAGCCCCAGTCCCGGGACAGGGGAGTTCTACGAGCAGTACTTC

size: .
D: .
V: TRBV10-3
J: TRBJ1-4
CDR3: CAISDQGSEKLFF
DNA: TGTGCCATCAGTGACCAGGGGAGTGAAAAACTGTTTTTT

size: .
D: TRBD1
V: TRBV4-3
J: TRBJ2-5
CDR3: CASSQDRGLGETQYF
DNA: TGCGCCAGCAGCCAAGACAGGGGGCTGGGGGAGACCCAGTACTTC

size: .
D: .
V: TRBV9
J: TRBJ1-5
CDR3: CASSATQVYSNQPQHF
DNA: TGTGCCAGCAGCGCGACACAGGTTTATAGCAATCAGCCCCAGCATTTT

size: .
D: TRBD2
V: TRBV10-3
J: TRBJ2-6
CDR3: CAISAGAGGSSGANVLTF
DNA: TGTGCCATCAGTGCAGGAGCGGGGGGAAGCTCTGGGGCCAACGTCCTGACTTTC

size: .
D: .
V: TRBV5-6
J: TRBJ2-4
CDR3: CASSSIAKNIQYF
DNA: TGTGCCAGCAGTTCCATAGCCAAAAACATTCAGTACTTC

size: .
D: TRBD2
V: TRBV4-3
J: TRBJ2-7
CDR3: CASSQGRAGGPTSYEQYF
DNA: TGCGCCAGCAGCCAAGGTCGAGCGGGGGGGCCCACCTCCTACGAGCAGTACTTC

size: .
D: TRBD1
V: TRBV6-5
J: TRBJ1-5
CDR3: CASSYSRGHQPQHF
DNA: TGTGCCAGCAGTTACTCCAGGGGGCATCAGCCCCAGCATTTT

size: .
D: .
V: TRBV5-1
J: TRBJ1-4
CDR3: CASSLGTGTNEKLFF
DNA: TGCGCCAGCAGCTTGGGTACGGGAACTAATGAAAAACTGTTTTTT

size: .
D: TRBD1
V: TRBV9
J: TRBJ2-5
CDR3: CASSVVPTGGGQETQYF
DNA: TGTGCCAGCAGCGTAGTTCCCACAGGGGGCGGCCAAGAGACCCAGTACTTC

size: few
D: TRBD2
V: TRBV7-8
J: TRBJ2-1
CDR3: CASSFSRTSPNEQFF
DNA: TGTGCCAGCAGCTTCAGTCGGACTAGTCCAAATGAGCAGTTCTTC

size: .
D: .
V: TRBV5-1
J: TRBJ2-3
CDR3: CASSLRGGEWGDTQYF
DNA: TGCGCCAGCAGCTTGCGGGGCGGGGAATGGGGAGATACGCAGTATTTT

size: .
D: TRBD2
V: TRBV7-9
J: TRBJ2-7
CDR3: CASSRDTSGGSAEQYF
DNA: TGTGCCAGCAGCCGAGACACTAGCGGGGGGTCGGCCGAGCAGTACTTC

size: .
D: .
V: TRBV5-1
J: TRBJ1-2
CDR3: CASRGAGRSYGYTF
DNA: TGCGCCAGCAGAGGGGCAGGGAGGAGCTATGGCTACACCTTC

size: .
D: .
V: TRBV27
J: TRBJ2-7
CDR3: CASSTLIQGIHEQYF
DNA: TGTGCCAGCAGTACCCTTATACAGGGAATCCACGAGCAGTACTTC

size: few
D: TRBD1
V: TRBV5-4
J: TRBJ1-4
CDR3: CASSRDRGSTNEKLFF
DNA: TGTGCCAGCAGCCGGGACAGGGGATCAACTAATGAAAAACTGTTTTTT

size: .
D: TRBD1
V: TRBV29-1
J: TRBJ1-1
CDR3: CSGSGQGNTEAFF
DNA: TGCAGCGGTAGCGGACAGGGTAACACTGAAGCTTTCTTT

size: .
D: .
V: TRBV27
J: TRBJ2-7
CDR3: CASSLDSTYEQYF
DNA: TGTGCCAGCAGTTTAGACAGTACCTACGAGCAGTACTTC

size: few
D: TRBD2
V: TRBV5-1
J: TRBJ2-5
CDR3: CASSLGGLVPLAQYF
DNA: TGCGCCAGCAGCTTGGGGGGACTAGTGCCATTGGCCCAGTACTTC

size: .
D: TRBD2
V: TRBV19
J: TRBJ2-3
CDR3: CASSPRLAGIGDTQYF
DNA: TGTGCCAGTAGTCCGCGACTAGCGGGGATAGGAGATACGCAGTATTTT

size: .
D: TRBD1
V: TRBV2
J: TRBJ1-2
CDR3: CASRSTGGNYGYTF
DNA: TGTGCCAGCAGGTCGACAGGGGGCAACTATGGCTACACCTTC

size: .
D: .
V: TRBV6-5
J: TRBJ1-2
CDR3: CASSRQVAYGYTF
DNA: TGTGCCAGCAGCCGACAGGTCGCTTATGGCTACACCTTC

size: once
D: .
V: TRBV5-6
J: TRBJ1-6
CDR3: CASSSWTPGGLPLHF
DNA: TGTGCCAGCAGCTCCTGGACGCCTGGGGGCCTACCCCTCCACTTT

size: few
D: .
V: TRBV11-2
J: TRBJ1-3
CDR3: CASGLQVMSGNTIYF
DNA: TGTGCCAGCGGCTTACAGGTGATGTCTGGAAACACCATATATTTT

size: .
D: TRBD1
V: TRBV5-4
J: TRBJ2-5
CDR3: CASSLGQGALRETQYF
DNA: TGTGCCAGCAGCCTCGGACAGGGGGCTTTACGAGAGACCCAGTACTTC